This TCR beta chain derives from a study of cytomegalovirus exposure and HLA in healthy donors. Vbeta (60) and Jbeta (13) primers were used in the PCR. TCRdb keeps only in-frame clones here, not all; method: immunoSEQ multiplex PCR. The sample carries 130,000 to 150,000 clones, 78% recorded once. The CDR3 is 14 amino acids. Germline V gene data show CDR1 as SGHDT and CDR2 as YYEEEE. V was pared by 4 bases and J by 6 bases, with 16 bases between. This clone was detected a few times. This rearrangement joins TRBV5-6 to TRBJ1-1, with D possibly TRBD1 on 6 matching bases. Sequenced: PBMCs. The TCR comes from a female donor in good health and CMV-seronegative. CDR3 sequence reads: CASSQFGQYSEAFF. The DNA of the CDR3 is TGTGCCAGCAGCCAGTTTGGACAGTACTCTGAAGCTTTCTTT. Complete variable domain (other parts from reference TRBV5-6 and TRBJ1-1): DAGVTQSPTHLIKTRGQQVTLRCSPKSGHDTVSWYQQALGQGPQFIFQYYEEEERQRGNFPDRFSGHQFPNYSSELNVNALLLGDSALYLCASSQFGQYSEAFFGQGTRLTVV.